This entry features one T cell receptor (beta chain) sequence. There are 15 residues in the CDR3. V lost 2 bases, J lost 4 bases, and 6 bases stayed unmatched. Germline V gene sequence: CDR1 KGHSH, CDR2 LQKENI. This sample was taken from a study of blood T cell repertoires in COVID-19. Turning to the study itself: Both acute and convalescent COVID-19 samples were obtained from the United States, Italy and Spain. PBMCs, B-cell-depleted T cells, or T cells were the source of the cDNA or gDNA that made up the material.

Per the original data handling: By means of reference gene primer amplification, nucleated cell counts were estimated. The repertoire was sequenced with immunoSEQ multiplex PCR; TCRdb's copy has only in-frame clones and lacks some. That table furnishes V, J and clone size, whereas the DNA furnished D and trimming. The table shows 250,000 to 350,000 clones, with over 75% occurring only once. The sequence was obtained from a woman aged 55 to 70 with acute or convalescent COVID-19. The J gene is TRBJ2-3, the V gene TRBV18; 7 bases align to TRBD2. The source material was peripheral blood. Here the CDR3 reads CASSPLATSPDTQYF. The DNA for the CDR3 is TGTGCCAGCTCACCATTGGCGACTAGCCCAGATACGCAGTATTTT.